This T cell receptor (beta chain) was captured by sequencing in a study of shared clonotypes between healthy human individuals. Across the study: The donor group consisted of a couple of women and a few men, aged 18 to 49. Study conclusions and caveats: Compared with memory subsets, naive subsets generally had larger estimated richness.

Assay used: immunoSEQ multiplex PCR; TCRdb lists only in-frame clones, some missing. The sample has some 1.1 million clones, 60% to 80% seen once; the top ten hold about 0.94%. The donor population consisted of healthy HIV-negative adults with no recent acute infections or vaccinations. About this clone itself: Its antigen is unidentified.

The CDR3 consists of 13 residues. V lost 5 bases and J lost 5; bases outside the gene matches: 3. The germline V gene encodes CDR1 LGHNT and CDR2 FRNRAP. The genes are TRBV12-5 and TRBJ2-7; 10 positions match TRBD2. The clonotype originates from a man younger than 35 in good health. Some clones in this sample may be carry-over from other donors' samples. Input material: memory CD4+ T cells from PBMCs. The subset was: CD45RA-negative fraction. CDR3 sequence reads: CASGLAGAHEQYF. CDR3 nucleotide sequence: TGTGCTAGTGGTCTAGCGGGAGCCCACGAGCAGTACTTC.